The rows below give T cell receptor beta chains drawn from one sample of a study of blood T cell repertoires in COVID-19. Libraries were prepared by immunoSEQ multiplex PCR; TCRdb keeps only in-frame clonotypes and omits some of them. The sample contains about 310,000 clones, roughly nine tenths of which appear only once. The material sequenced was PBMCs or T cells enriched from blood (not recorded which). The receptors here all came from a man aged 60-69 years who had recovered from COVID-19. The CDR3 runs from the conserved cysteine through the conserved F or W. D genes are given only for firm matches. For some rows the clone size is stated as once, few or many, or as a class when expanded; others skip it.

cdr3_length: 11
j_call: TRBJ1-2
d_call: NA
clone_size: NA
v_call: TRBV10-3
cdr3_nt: TGTGCCATCAGTGTAGGGGTCGGCTACACCTTC
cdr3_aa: CAISVGVGYTF

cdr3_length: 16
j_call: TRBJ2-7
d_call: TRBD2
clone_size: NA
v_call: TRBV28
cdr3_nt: TGTGCCAGCAGACCACTAGCGGGAGTCAGTAACTACGAGCAGTACTTC
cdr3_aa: CASRPLAGVSNYEQYF

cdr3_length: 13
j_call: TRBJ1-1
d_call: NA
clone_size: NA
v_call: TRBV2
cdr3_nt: TGTGCCAGCGGGAGTGCCGAGAACACTGAAGCTTTCTTT
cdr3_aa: CASGSAENTEAFF

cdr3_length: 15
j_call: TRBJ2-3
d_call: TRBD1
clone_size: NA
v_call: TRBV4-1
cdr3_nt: TGCGCCAGCAGCCCTCGGACAGGGGGGGCAGATACGCAGTATTTT
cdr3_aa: CASSPRTGGADTQYF

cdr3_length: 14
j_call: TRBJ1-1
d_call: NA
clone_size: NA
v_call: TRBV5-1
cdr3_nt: TGCGCCAGCAGCTTACTCAACACAGGAGACGTGGCTTTCTTT
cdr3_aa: CASSLLNTGDVAFF

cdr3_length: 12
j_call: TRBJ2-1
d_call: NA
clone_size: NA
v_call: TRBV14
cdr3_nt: TGTGCCAGCAGCTTAAACACCCCTAGGCAGTTCTTC
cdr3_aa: CASSLNTPRQFF

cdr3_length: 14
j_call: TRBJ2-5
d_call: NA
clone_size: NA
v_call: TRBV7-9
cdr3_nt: TGTGCCAGCAGCTTACTCAAGCTCGAAGAGACCCAGTACTTC
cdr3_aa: CASSLLKLEETQYF

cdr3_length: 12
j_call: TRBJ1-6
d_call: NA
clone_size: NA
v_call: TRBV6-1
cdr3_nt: TGTGCCAGCAGTGAACAGGGAATACCCCTCCACTTT
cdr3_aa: CASSEQGIPLHF

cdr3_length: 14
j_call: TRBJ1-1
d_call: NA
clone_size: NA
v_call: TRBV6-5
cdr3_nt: TGTGCCAGCAGTTACTACGGGGAGGCCACTGAAGCTTTCTTT
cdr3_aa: CASSYYGEATEAFF

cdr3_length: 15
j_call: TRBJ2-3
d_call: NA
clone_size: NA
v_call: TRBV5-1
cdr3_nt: TGCGCCAGCAGCTTCGTACAGGGAAGCACAGATACGCAGTATTTT
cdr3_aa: CASSFVQGSTDTQYF

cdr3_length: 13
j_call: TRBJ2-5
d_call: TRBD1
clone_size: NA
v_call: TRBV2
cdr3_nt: TGTGCCAGCGGGGTCGAACAGGGGCAAACCCAGTACTTC
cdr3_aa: CASGVEQGQTQYF

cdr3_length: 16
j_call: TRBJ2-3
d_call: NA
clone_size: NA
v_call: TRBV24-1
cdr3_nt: TGTGCCACCCCACCCGGAAGCGGGCGGATCACAGATACGCAGTATTTT
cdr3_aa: CATPPGSGRITDTQYF

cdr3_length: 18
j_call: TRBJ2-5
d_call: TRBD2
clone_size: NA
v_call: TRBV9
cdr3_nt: TGTGCCAGCAGCGTAGGGACTAGCGGGCGTCCGCACCAAGAGACCCAGTACTTC
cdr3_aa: CASSVGTSGRPHQETQYF

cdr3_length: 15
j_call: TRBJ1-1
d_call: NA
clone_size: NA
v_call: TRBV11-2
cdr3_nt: TGTGCCAGCAGCTTATCTAACCGAGTGAGCACTGAAGCTTTCTTT
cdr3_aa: CASSLSNRVSTEAFF

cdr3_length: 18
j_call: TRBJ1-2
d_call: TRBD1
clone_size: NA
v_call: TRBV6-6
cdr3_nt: TGTGCCAGCAGTCCGGCGACAGGGGGGGTTCGCTGGAGTAAGGGCTACACCTTC
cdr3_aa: CASSPATGGVRWSKGYTF

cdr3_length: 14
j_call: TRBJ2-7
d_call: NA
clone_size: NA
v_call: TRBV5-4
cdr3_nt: TGTGCCAGCAGCTTGTCATACAGTAGCTACGAGCAGTACTTC
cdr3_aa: CASSLSYSSYEQYF

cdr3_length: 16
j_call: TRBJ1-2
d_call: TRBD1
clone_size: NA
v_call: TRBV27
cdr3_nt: TGTGCCAGTTCAACGACCGGGGGACAGGGGGCGCAAGGCTACACCTTC
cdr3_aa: CASSTTGGQGAQGYTF

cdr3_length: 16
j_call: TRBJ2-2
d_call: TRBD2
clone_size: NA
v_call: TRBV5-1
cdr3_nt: TGCGCCAGCAGCTTGGATAGCGGGGGGAACACCGGGGAGCTGTTTTTT
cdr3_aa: CASSLDSGGNTGELFF

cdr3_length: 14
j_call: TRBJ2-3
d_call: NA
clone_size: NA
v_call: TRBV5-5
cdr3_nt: TGTGCCAGCAGCTTGGGACAGGGACTAGATACGCAGTATTTT
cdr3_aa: CASSLGQGLDTQYF

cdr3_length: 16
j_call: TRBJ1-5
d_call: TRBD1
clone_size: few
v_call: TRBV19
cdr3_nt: TGTGCCAGTAGTCCCGGGGACAGGGGATTCAATCAGCCCCAGCATTTT
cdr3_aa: CASSPGDRGFNQPQHF